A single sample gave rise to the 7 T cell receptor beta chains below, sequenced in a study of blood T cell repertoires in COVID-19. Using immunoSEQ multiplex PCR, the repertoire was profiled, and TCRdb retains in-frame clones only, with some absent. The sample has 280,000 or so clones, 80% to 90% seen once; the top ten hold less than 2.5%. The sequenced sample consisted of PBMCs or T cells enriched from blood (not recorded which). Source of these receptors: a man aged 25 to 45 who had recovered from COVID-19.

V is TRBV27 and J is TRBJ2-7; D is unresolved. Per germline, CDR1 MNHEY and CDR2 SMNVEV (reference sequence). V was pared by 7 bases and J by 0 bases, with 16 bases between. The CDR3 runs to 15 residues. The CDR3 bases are TGTGCCAGCACCAACCTACCGCTAAGCTCCTACGAGCAGTACTTC. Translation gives CASTNLPLSSYEQYF.

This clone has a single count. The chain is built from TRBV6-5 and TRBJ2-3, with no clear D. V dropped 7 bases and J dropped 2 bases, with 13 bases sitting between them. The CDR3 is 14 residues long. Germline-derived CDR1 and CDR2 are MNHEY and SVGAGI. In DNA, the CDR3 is TGTGCCAGCACCCTTGGGCAGTTCACAGATACGCAGTATTTT. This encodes CASTLGQFTDTQYF.

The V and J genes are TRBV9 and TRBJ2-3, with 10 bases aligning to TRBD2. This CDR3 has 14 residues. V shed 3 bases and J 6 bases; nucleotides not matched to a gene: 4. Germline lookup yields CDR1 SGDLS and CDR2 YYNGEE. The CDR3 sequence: CASSETSGLDTQYF. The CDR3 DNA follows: TGTGCCAGCAGCGAGACTAGCGGGCTGGATACGCAGTATTTT.

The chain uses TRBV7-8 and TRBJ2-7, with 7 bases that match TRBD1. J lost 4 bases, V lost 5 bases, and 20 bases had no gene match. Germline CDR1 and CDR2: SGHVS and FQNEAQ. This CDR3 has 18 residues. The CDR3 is CASSRRTGADARIYEQYF. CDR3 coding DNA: TGTGCCAGCAGCCGGCGTACAGGGGCCGACGCGCGTATTTACGAGCAGTACTTC.

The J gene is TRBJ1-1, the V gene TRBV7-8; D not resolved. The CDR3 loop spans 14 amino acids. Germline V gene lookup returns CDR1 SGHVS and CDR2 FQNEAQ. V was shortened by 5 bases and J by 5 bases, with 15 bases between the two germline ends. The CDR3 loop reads CASSPLSASTEAFF. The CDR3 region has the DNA TGTGCCAGCAGCCCGTTGAGTGCCTCAACTGAAGCTTTCTTT.

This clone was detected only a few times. The CDR3 nucleotides read TGTGCCTGGAACGGGATAGGCCGGTCACCCCTCCACTTT. Residues: CAWNGIGRSPLHF. J is TRBJ1-6 and V is TRBV30; D gene ambiguous. This CDR3 is built from 13 residues. Germline CDR1 is GTSNPN and CDR2 is SVGIG (reference sequence). The V end was cut by 4 bases, the J end by 10 bases, with 14 bases between.

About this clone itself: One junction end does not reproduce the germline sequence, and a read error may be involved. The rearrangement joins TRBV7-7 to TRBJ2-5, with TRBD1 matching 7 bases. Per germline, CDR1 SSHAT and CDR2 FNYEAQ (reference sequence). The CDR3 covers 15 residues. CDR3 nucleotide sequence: TGTGCTAGCAGCCAGGGACAGATGTACCAAGAGACCCAGTACTTC. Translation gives CASSQGQMYQETQYF. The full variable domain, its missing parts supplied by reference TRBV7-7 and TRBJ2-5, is GAGVSQSPRYKVTKRGQDVTLRCDPISSHATLYWYQQALGQGPEFLTYFNYEAQPDKSGLPSDRFSAERPEGSISTLTIQRTEQRDSAMYRCASSQGQMYQETQYFGPGTRLLVL.